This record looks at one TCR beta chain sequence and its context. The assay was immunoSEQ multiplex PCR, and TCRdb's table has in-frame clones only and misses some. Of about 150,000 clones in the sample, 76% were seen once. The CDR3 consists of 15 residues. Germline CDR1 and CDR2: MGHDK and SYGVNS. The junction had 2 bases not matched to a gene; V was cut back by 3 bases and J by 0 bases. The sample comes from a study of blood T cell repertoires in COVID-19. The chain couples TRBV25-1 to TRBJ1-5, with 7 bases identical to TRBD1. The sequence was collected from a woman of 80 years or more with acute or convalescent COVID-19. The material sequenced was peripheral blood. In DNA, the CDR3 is TGTGCCAGCAGTGAGGGGACAGTTAGCAATCAGCCCCAGCATTTT. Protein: CASSEGTVSNQPQHF. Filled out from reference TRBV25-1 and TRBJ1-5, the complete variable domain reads EADIYQTPRYLVIGTGKKITLECSQTMGHDKMYWYQQDPGMELHLIHYSYGVNSTEKGDLSSESTVSRIRTEHFPLTLESARPSHTSQYLCASSEGTVSNQPQHFGDGTRLSIL.